The clone carrying this T cell receptor beta chain was picked up a small number of times. Its target is unknown. TCRdb re-derived calls from the RT-PCR reads in MiXCR, one entry per CDR3 protein. The data contain 550,000 to 800,000 distinct CDR3 sequences, 14% of them singletons. This specimen comes from a study of response to subunit inactivated influenza vaccine. Study conclusions and caveats: The authors suggested that few new T cells are recruited per seasonal influenza vaccination.

V was pared by 3 bases and J by 2 bases, with 4 bases of the junction left unmatched. Germline CDR1 reads MDHEN; CDR2 reads SYDVKM. There are 16 residues in the CDR3. Source: PBMCs from blood, taken 14 to 15 days before vaccination. This TCR derives from a man in his fifties or sixties who received an inactivated influenza vaccine. The chain has TRBV28 and TRBJ2-5, with TRBD2 identical over 12 bases. The CDR3 bases are TGTGCCAGCAGTTTCGGACTAGCGGGACTACAAGAGACCCAGTACTTC. This sequence encodes CASSFGLAGLQETQYF.